This T cell receptor beta chain was retrieved from a study of T cell repertoires in cytomegalovirus infection (dated by TCRdb to 2018 to 2020). As for the study more broadly: The peptide stimulations were aimed at well-studied HLA-B-restricted epitopes as well as recently identified HLA-C-restricted CMV epitopes, whose presentation resists viral immunomodulation. Donor HLA type was relevant to the analysis, as public TCR beta signatures indicated carriage of CMV infection together with the matching HLA type. Study-wide conclusions, independent of this receptor: The ex vivo response was dominated by HLA-C-restricted CMV-specific TCR beta clonotypes, which also provided the single most frequent clonotype in two of eight donors. In both this cohort and an independent cohort of 352 donors, the cumulative frequency of public TCR beta family members distinguished carriers of CMV infection plus the relevant HLA type.

A word on this clonotype: There is no known antigen for this receptor. No much larger clone exists at a distance of one base, and base qualities are not known.

TCRdb names Illumina HiSeq 1500 as the instrument used. The public reads were run again by TCRdb, first through fastp at Q25 and then through MiXCR, and only productive beta chains were kept. Entries are consolidated by CDR3 protein sequence, retaining the most common genes and DNA. A total of some 500,000 distinct CDR3 sequences appear in this sample, under 45% of them only once. The top ten clonotypes cover around 48% of the sample. From the germline V gene, CDR1 is SGHTA and CDR2 is FQGNSA. The cysteine opens and the phenylalanine closes a CDR3 of 15 amino acids. Kept here is only the CDR3 DNA, which spans 45 bases and is read in frame from base 1. V loses 4 bases of germline sequence and J loses 7 bases, and the interval between the two ends is 14 bases. This specimen's treatment or condition label, per the study, means: in vitro stimulation with specific CMV peptide epitopes to enrich CMV-specific T cells.

The receptor was derived from a human donor in good health (CMV status not recorded). Some clones in this sample may be carry-over from other donors' samples. The chain couples TRBV7-2 to TRBJ1-6; possibly the D gene is TRBD1, per 5 matching bases. The sample was cultured PBMCs, taken from culture after CMV antigen stimulation. The CDR3 protein sequence reads: CASSSSTVSNSPLHF. The nucleotides are TGTGCCAGCAGCTCCTCGACAGTGAGCAATTCACCCCTCCACTTT.